Here is one T cell receptor (beta chain) with its context. The antigen remains undetermined. The PCR used 60 Vbeta and 13 Jbeta primers. Assay used: immunoSEQ multiplex PCR; TCRdb lists only in-frame clones, some missing. The sample contains some 200,000 clones, roughly 84% of which appear only once. The data originate from a study of cytomegalovirus exposure and HLA in healthy donors. Study-level findings and limits: In an earlier analysis, about 87% or about 30%: the productive usage of most TCR beta V segments. Researchers reported that a few CMV-associated chains were confirmed in vitro as CMV antigen-specific. A missense DCLRE1C variant was associated with V- and J-gene trimming of TCR beta chains in a later analysis, and an independent cohort replicated the association.

V gave up 7 bases and J gave up 0 bases, with 12 bases separating them. Germline V gene lookup returns CDR1 MDHEN and CDR2 SYDVKM. CDR3 length equals 15 residues. The specimen was PBMCs. V is TRBV28 and J is TRBJ2-2, with D maybe TRBD2 (6 bases). The clonotype originates from a man in his fifties in good health and CMV-seronegative. The CDR3 reads CASTPGGANTGELFF. The CDR3 DNA reads as TGTGCCAGCACTCCCGGGGGAGCGAACACCGGGGAGCTGTTTTTT.